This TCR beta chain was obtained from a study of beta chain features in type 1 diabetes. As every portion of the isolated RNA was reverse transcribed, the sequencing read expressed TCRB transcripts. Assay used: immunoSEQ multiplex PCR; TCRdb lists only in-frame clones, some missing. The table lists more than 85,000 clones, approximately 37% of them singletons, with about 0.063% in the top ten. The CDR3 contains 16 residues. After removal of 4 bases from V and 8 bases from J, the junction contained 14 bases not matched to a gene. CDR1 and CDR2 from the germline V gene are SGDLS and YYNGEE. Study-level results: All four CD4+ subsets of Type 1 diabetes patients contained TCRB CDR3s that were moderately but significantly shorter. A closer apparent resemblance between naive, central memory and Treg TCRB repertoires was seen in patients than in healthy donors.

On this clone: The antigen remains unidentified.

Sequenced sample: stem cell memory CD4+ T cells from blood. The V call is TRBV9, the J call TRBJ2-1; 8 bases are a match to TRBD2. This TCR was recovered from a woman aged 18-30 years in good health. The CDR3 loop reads CASSPTSGRTSDEQFF. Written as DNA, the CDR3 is TGTGCCAGCAGCCCGACAAGCGGGAGAACGTCGGATGAGCAGTTCTTC.